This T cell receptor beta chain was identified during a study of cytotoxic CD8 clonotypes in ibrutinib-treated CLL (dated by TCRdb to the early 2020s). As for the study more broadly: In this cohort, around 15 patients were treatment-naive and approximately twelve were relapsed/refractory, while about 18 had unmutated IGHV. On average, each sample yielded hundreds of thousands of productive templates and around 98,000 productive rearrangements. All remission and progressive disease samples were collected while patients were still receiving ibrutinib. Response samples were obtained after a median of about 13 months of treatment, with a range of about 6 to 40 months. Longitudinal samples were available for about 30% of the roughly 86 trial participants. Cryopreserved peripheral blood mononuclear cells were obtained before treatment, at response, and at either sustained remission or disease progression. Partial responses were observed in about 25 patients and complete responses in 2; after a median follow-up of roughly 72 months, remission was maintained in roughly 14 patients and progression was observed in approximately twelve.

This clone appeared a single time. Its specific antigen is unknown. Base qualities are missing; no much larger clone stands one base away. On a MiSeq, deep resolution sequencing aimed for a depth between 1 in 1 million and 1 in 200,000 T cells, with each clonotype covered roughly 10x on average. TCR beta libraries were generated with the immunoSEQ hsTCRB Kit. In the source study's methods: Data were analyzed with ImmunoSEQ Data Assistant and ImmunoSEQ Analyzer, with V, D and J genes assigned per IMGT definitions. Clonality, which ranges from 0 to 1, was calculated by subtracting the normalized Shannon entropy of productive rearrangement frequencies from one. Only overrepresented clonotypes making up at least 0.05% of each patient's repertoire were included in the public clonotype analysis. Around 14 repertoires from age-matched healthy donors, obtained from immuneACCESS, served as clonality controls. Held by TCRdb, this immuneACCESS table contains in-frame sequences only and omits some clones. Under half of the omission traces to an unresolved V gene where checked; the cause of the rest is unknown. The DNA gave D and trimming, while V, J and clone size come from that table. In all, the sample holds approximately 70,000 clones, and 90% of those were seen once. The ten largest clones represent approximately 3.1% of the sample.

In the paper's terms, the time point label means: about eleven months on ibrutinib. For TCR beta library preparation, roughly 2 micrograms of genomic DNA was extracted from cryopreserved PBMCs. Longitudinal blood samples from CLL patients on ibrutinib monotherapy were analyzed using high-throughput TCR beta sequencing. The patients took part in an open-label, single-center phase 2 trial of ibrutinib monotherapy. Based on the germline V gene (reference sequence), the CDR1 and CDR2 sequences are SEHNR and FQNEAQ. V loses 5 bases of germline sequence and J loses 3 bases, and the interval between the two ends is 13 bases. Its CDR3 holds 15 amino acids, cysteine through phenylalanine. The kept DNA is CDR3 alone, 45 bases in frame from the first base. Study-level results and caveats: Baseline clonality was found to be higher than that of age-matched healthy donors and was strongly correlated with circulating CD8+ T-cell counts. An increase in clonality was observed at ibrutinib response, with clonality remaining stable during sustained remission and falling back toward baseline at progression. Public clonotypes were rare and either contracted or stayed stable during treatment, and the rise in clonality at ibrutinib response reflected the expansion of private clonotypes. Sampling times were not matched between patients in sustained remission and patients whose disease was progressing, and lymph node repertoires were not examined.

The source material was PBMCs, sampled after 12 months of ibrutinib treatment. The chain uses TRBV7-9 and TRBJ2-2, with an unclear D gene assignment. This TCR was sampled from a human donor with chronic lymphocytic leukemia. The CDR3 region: CASSPKNRDTGELFF. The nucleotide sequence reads TGTGCCAGCAGCCCCAAAAATCGGGACACCGGGGAGCTGTTTTTT.